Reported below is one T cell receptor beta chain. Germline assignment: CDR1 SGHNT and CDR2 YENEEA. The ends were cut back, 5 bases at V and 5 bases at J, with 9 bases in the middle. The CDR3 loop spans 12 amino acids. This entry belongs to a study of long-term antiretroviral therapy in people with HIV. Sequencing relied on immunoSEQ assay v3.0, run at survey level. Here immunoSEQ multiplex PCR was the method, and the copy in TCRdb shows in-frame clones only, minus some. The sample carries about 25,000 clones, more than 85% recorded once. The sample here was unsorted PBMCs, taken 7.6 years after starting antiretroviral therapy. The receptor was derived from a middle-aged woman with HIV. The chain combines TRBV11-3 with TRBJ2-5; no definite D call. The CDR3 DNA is TGTGCCAGCAGCCGACCCGGTGAGACCCAGTACTTC. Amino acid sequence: CASSRPGETQYF.